This T cell receptor (beta chain) originates from a study of T cells in Graves' hyperthyroidism and ophthalmopathy. This clonotype was detected many times. Its antigen is not known. Researchers amplified the TCR beta CDR3 regions from RNA transcripts. Using the HTBI primer set, a first-round RT-PCR was run on the TCR CDR3. MiXCR, run by TCRdb on the multiplex PCR reads, gives a single entry per CDR3 protein. The sample lists approximately 620,000 distinct CDR3 sequences; about 15% were seen once. General study results and limits: Ophthalmopathy was model-predicted a median approximately 6.4 months pre-onset.

Sequencing input: blood. The receptor's source is a woman aged 25-40 years with Graves' hyperthyroidism that later progressed to Graves' ophthalmopathy.

The CDR3 DNA reads TGTGCCAGCAGCCGGGGGGGGACTGACGTTTTAGAGCAGTACTTC. It yields the protein CASSRGGTDVLEQYF. The chain couples TRBV11-3 to TRBJ2-7; 8 bases line up with TRBD2. This CDR3 is built from 15 residues. Germline CDR1 and CDR2: SGHNT and YENEEA. With 5 bases clipped from V and 7 bases from J, the junction kept 13 bases outside the gene matches.